The 16 T cell receptor beta chains below come from one sample, sequenced in a study of CD8 T cells in Susac syndrome. With random hexamers, 0.5 to 1 ug RNA was reverse transcribed. TCRdb reprocessed the immunoSEQ multiplex PCR reads via MiXCR and lists one record per CDR3 protein. The repertoire holds about 200,000 distinct CDR3 sequences, with about 91% as singletons. Input material: CD4+ T cells from PBMCs. The receptors were gathered from a human donor with Susac syndrome.

The V call is TRBV19, the J call TRBJ1-5; no firm D call. This CDR3 contains 14 residues. CDR1 LNHDA and CDR2 SQIVND come from the germline V gene (reference sequence). Trimming left V 6 bases short and J 5 bases short, with 14 bases between. CDR3 sequence reads: CASRPRPPDQPQHF. The CDR3 DNA reads TGTGCCAGTAGACCCCGACCCCCCGATCAGCCCCAGCATTTT. The whole variable domain, remainder taken from reference TRBV19 and TRBJ1-5, is DGGITQSPKYLFRKEGQNVTLSCEQNLNHDAMYWYRQDPGQGLRLIYYSQIVNDFQKGDIAEGYSVSREKKESFPLTVTSAQKNPTAFYLCASRPRPPDQPQHFGDGTRLSIL.

This clonotype appeared a single time. This rearrangement joins TRBV7-3 to TRBJ1-1; 7 nucleotides agree with TRBD1. In germline, CDR1 is SGHTA, CDR2 FQGTGA. Trimming cost V 5 bases and J 6 bases; bases outside gene matches: 6. The CDR3 is made up of 13 amino acids. In DNA form, the CDR3 reads TGTGCCAGCAGCCAATACAGGGGCGCTGAAGCTTTCTTT. It encodes CASSQYRGAEAFF.

This sequence joins TRBV20-1 and TRBJ2-7; D assignment may be TRBD1 or TRBD2 (5 bases each). Per germline, CDR1 DFQATT and CDR2 SNEGSKA (reference sequence). The ends were cut back, 6 bases at V and 2 bases at J, with 11 bases in the middle. CDR3 length equals 12 residues. Here the CDR3 DNA reads TGCAGTGCCGGGGACGCCGCCTACGAGCAGTACTTC. Protein sequence: CSAGDAAYEQYF.

V and J are TRBV6-6 and TRBJ1-4, with TRBD1 identical over 9 bases. Germline-derived CDR1 and CDR2 are MNHNY and SVGAGI (reference sequence). The trim removed 4 bases at V and 7 bases at J, leaving 10 bases unmatched. CDR3 size: 16 residues. The CDR3 sequence: CASSFQTGGIGEKLFF. As DNA, the CDR3 is TGTGCCAGCAGTTTCCAAACAGGGGGCATAGGTGAAAAACTGTTTTTT.

This clonotype was recorded once. The chain carries TRBV20-1 and TRBJ2-7, with unresolved D. With 5 bases removed from V and 2 bases from J, the gap between germline ends came to 7 bases. This CDR3 is built from 11 residues. From germline, CDR1 is DFQATT and CDR2 SNEGSKA (reference sequence). The CDR3 DNA reads as TGCAGTGCTCAGATAGCCTACGAGCAGTACTTC. Translated: CSAQIAYEQYF.

The chain is built from TRBV19 and TRBJ1-1; D is possibly TRBD1 (5 bases). Germline V CDR1 and CDR2: LNHDA, SQIVND (reference sequence). V lost 4 bases and J 5 bases, leaving 11 bases between the germline ends. CDR3 length equals 13 residues. The CDR3 loop is CASSTQGGTEAFF. In DNA form, the CDR3 reads TGTGCCAGTAGTACCCAGGGTGGAACTGAAGCTTTCTTT. The entire variable domain, with the rest obtained from reference TRBV19 and TRBJ1-1, is as follows: DGGITQSPKYLFRKEGQNVTLSCEQNLNHDAMYWYRQDPGQGLRLIYYSQIVNDFQKGDIAEGYSVSREKKESFPLTVTSAQKNPTAFYLCASSTQGGTEAFFGQGTRLTVV.

The V and J genes are TRBV7-9 and TRBJ2-3, with D hard to call. V was trimmed by 5 bases and J by 4 bases, leaving 16 bases between them. Looked up from germline, CDR1 is SEHNR and CDR2 is FQNEAQ (reference sequence). There are 15 residues in the CDR3. This CDR3 is CASSLSGPSPDTQYF. The CDR3 region has the DNA TGTGCCAGCAGCCTCTCCGGGCCTTCCCCAGATACGCAGTATTTT.

The rearrangement joins TRBV12-3 or TRBV12-4 to TRBJ2-1, with 8 bases aligning to TRBD1. CDR3 length equals 13 residues. With 6 bases clipped from V and 7 bases from J, the junction kept 5 bases outside the gene matches. The DNA of the CDR3 is TGTGCCAGCAGAAGGACAGGGCGGAATGAGCAGTTCTTC. Translating gives CASRRTGRNEQFF.

The genes are TRBV12-3 or TRBV12-4 and TRBJ2-5; D possibly matches TRBD1 or TRBD2 (7 bases each). V lost 6 bases and J lost 7, with 18 bases in between. This CDR3 is 14 amino acids long. CDR3 coding DNA: TGTGCCAGCAGCTTACAGGGGAGGGAGGGGACCCAGTACTTC. It yields the protein CASSLQGREGTQYF.

The J gene is TRBJ2-2, the V gene TRBV5-1, with TRBD2 matching over 14 bases. Losses at the gene ends were 4 bases for V and 5 bases for J; bases not matched to a gene: 4. This CDR3 spans 16 amino acids. From germline, CDR1 is SGHRS and CDR2 YFSETQ. The CDR3 sequence: CASSGRTSGGTGELFF. CDR3 coding DNA: TGCGCCAGCAGCGGTCGGACTAGCGGGGGGACCGGGGAGCTGTTTTTT. Supplemented by reference TRBV5-1 and TRBJ2-2, the full variable domain reads KAGVTQTPRYLIKTRGQQVTLSCSPISGHRSVSWYQQTPGQGLQFLFEYFSETQRNKGNFPGRFSGRQFSNSRSEMNVSTLELGDSALYLCASSGRTSGGTGELFFGEGSRLTVL.

The chain's CDR3 is CASSQGREQFF. The CDR3 nucleotides are TGTGCCAGCAGCCAGGGGCGTGAGCAGTTCTTC. The chain joins TRBV3-1 to TRBJ2-1; a weak D match, TRBD1 (5 bases). In germline, CDR1 is LGHDT, CDR2 YNNKEL (reference sequence). Trimming removed 3 bases from V and 9 bases from J, with 6 bases in between. The CDR3 spans 11 residues.

The V gene is TRBV7-9, the J gene TRBJ2-7, with 7 bases fitting TRBD1. Trimming removed 8 bases from V and 5 bases from J; junction bases left unmatched: 9. Germline CDR1 reads SEHNR; CDR2 reads FQNEAQ (reference sequence). The CDR3 length is 13 residues. DNA for the CDR3: TGTGCCAGCCGACAGACAGGGCGTCACGAGCAGTACTTC. Translation: CASRQTGRHEQYF.

The CDR3 nucleotides read TGTGCCAGCAGGTCGCAGGGGCTGAGGATTCAGTACTTC. Translation: CASRSQGLRIQYF. The V call is TRBV12-3 or TRBV12-4, the J call TRBJ2-4; a possible D gene is TRBD1 (6 bases). Trimming stripped 6 bases from V and 10 bases from J, with 16 bases between. This CDR3 has 13 amino acids.

This clonotype was detected only once. The V gene is TRBV2, the J gene TRBJ1-5, with unresolved D. Germline lookup yields CDR1 SNHLY and CDR2 FYNNEI. V was pared by 4 bases and J by 7 bases, with 11 bases between. The CDR3 covers 13 residues. The CDR3 loop reads CASSGQEVQPQHF. DNA for the CDR3: TGTGCCAGCAGTGGTCAAGAGGTACAGCCCCAGCATTTT.

This chain links TRBV3-1 with TRBJ2-1; no clear D. Between the trimmed V and J ends, which lost 4 bases and 5 bases, there was a span of 6 bases. The CDR3 has 12 amino acids. Germline V gene sequence: CDR1 LGHDT, CDR2 YNNKEL (reference sequence). The CDR3 region has the DNA TGTGCCAGCAGCCGTACTAACAATGAGCAGTTCTTC. Amino acid sequence: CASSRTNNEQFF.

In its sample, this clonotype was seen once. The gene calls are TRBV6-1 and TRBJ2-7, with D unresolved. Germline V lookup: CDR1 MNHNS, CDR2 SASEGT. The CDR3 totals 13 residues. The V gene lost 7 bases and the J gene lost 2 bases, with 12 bases spanning the gap. The CDR3 sequence is CASTLRLPYEQYF. The CDR3 bases are TGTGCCAGCACCCTACGACTCCCCTACGAGCAGTACTTC.